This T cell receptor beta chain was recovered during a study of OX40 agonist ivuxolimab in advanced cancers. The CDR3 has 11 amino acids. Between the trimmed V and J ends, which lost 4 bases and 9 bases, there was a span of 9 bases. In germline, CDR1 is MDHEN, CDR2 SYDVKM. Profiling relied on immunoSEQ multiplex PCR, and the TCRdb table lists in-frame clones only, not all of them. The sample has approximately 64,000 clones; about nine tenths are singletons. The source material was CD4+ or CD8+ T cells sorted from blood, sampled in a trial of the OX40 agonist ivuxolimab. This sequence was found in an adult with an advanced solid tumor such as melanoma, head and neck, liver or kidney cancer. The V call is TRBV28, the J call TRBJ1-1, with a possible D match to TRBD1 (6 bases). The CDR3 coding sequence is TGTGCCAGCAGTTCCCGGGACAAAGCTTTCTTT. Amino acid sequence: CASSSRDKAFF.